Shown below are 5 T cell receptor beta chains from a single sample sequenced in a study of siplizumab effects on memory and regulatory T cells (dated by TCRdb to between 2018 and 2020). The receptor library was made with the immunoSEQ multiplex PCR assay. The immuneACCESS repertoire file appears here via TCRdb, limited to in-frame rearrangements. These files lack a portion of the clones; in checked studies, under half of the deficit traces to unresolved V genes, and the cause of the others is not known. This sample holds roughly 92,000 clones; about 93% were observed only once. Approximately 1.2% of the sample rests with the top ten. The material sequenced was non-Treg CD4+ T cells sorted from blood. Read against the paper, the sample's cell subset or site label means: FACS-sorted unstimulated CD4+ non-regulatory T cells. The receptors stem from a human donor in good health.

In nucleotides, the CDR3 is TGTGCCAGCATCGGGGACACAGATACGCAGTATTTT. This encodes CASIGDTDTQYF. J is TRBJ2-3 and V is TRBV28, with D possibly being TRBD2 (5 bases). With 7 bases removed from V and 2 bases from J, the gap between germline ends came to 7 bases. The germline gives CDR1 MDHEN, CDR2 SYDVKM. The CDR3 spans 12 residues.

This chain connects TRBV28 to TRBJ1-5; D may be TRBD1 (5 bases). Germline CDR1 reads MDHEN; CDR2 reads SYDVKM. This CDR3 is 12 amino acids long. The ends were cut back, 7 bases at V and 4 bases at J, with 8 bases in the middle. CDR3 DNA: TGTGCCAGCATTCAGGGAAATCAGCCCCAGCATTTT. It codes for CASIQGNQPQHF.

The rearrangement links TRBV6-5 to TRBJ2-1; no definite D call. Per the germline V gene, CDR1 is MNHEY and CDR2 is SVGAGI. The V end was cut by 6 bases, the J end by 5 bases, with 17 bases between. The CDR3 is 15 residues long. CDR3 sequence: CASSLNTQFHNEQFF. CDR3 DNA sequence: TGTGCCAGCAGCCTCAACACCCAATTCCACAATGAGCAGTTCTTC.

V usage is TRBV2 and J usage is TRBJ2-7; D gene ambiguous. The CDR3 extends over 13 amino acids. The germline V and J ends were trimmed by 4 bases and 7 bases, with 14 bases remaining between them. The germline CDR1 and CDR2 sequences are SNHLY and FYNNEI. CDR3 in DNA: TGTGCCAGCAGTGTAGGTGAAAGGAAGGAGCAGTACTTC. This gives the protein CASSVGERKEQYF.

This clone was seen a few times. The V gene is TRBV19, the J gene TRBJ2-7, with no clear D. There are 13 residues in the CDR3. V lost 6 bases and J lost 3, with 12 bases in between. Germline V lookup: CDR1 LNHDA, CDR2 SQIVND (reference sequence). In DNA, the CDR3 is TGTGCCAGTAGCCCCCTTACCTACTACGAGCAGTACTTC. This encodes CASSPLTYYEQYF.